Each of the 2 T cell receptor beta chains below was sequenced from the same sample in a study of blood T cell repertoires in COVID-19. The table came from immunoSEQ multiplex PCR; TCRdb's copy has only in-frame clones and leaves some out. The sample carries some 77,000 clones, approximately 80% recorded once. The sequencing input was peripheral blood. The receptor set was obtained from a man in his 70s with acute or convalescent COVID-19.

This rearrangement joins TRBV7-8 to TRBJ2-7, with 10 bases fitting TRBD2. CDR3 length: 16 amino acids. Germline CDR1 reads SGHVS; CDR2 reads FQNEAQ. V was pared by 4 bases and J by 4 bases, with 10 bases of the junction left unmatched. The CDR3 nucleotides are TGTGCCAGCAGCTCTCAAACCGGGACTAGCGTTTACGAGCAGTACTTC. Encoded protein: CASSSQTGTSVYEQYF.

The chain carries TRBV6-1 and TRBJ2-1, with TRBD2 matching 9 bases. This CDR3 has 16 amino acids. J gave up 2 bases and V 1 base, and 3 bases lay outside the gene matches. Germline V gene data show CDR1 as MNHNS and CDR2 as SASEGT. The CDR3: CASSEGLAGTYNEQFF. DNA for the CDR3: TGTGCCAGCAGTGAAGGCCTAGCGGGAACCTACAATGAGCAGTTCTTC.